The clone carrying this T cell receptor (beta chain) was seen at least ten times. One entry per CDR3 protein results from TCRdb running MiXCR on the RT-PCR reads. The table lists around 600,000 distinct CDR3 sequences, around 10% of them singletons. The sample belongs to a study of response to subunit inactivated influenza vaccine. The sample was also linked to a second study, of T cells expressing NK-cell markers. In that study: In generating TCR beta cDNA, 5'RACE template switching with UMIs was used. Of CD8+ T cells, about 1.0-8% belonged to dominant NKG2C+ clonotypes in five or six donors. What remained unclear was the HCMV specificity of expanded NKG2C+ T cell clones.

Sequenced here: PBMCs from blood, sampled on the day of vaccination. This clonotype was sampled from a man aged 50-60 years who received an inactivated influenza vaccine.

The CDR3 loop reads CASSRDRGFGSNEQFF. The CDR3 DNA sequence: TGTGCCAGCAGTCGGGACAGGGGATTTGGGTCGAATGAGCAGTTCTTC. V usage is TRBV6-7 and J usage is TRBJ2-1; 10 bases align to TRBD1. TRBV6-7 is placed among ORFs of uncertain function. The CDR3 spans 16 residues. V gave up 5 bases and J gave up 7 bases; unmatched junction bases: 11.